The source of this T cell receptor beta chain is a study of blood T cells in healthy people across ages. Then a second PCR, running about 7 to 11 cycles, was carried out with a sample-barcoded 5' primer and a J-beta primer mix. Each cDNA molecule, via a template-switch adaptor with 12 random nucleotides, was tagged. A single record per CDR3 protein comes from TCRdb applying MiXCR to the 5' RACE reads. The table lists some 1.7 million distinct CDR3 sequences, 25% to 30% of them singletons. This clonotype was counted once. Its antigen is undetermined. Study-wide results and caveats: Samples with more naive T cells showed higher observed beta diversity.

V was clipped by 4 bases and J by 8 bases, with 17 bases between them. Germline V gene lookup returns CDR1 SNHLY and CDR2 FYNNEI. The CDR3 sequence is 15 residues long. Sample: blood. This clonotype was obtained from a woman between 25 and 40 years old in good health. This chain uses TRBV2 with TRBJ1-4; no clear D gene. CDR3 sequence reads: CASSGNSGSEEKLFF. Written as DNA, the CDR3 is TGTGCCAGCAGTGGGAACAGTGGCTCGGAGGAAAAACTGTTTTTT.